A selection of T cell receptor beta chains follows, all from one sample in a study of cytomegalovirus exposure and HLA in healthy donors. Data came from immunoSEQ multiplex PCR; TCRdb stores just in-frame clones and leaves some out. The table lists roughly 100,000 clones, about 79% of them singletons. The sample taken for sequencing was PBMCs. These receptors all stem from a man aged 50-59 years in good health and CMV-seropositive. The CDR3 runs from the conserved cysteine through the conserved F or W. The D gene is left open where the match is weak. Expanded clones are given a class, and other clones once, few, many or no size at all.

CASQDRGPGELFF,TGTGCCAGCCAGGACAGGGGTCCCGGGGAGCTGTTTTTT,TRBD1,TRBV2,.,TRBJ2-2
CASSLGQGTGSETQYF,TGTGCCAGCAGCTTAGGACAGGGGACGGGTTCGGAGACCCAGTACTTC,TRBD1,TRBV7-8,.,TRBJ2-5
CASSPGLGETGELFF,TGTGCCAGCAGCCCGGGACTAGGGGAAACCGGGGAGCTGTTTTTT,TRBD2,TRBV5-5,.,TRBJ2-2
CASSRTGERPQHF,TGTGCCAGTAGTAGGACAGGGGAGAGGCCCCAGCATTTT,TRBD1,TRBV19,once,TRBJ1-5
CASSFTTSADISRAKNIQYF,TGTGCCAGCAGCTTTACGACTAGCGCGGACATTTCGCGAGCCAAAAACATTCAGTACTTC,.,TRBV21-1,.,TRBJ2-4
CASSAGQRNTEAFF,TGTGCCAGTAGTGCCGGACAGAGGAACACTGAAGCTTTCTTT,.,TRBV19,.,TRBJ1-1
CASSYSNRAYEQYF,TGTGCCAGCAGTTACTCGAACAGAGCCTACGAGCAGTACTTC,.,TRBV6-5,.,TRBJ2-7
CASTLFYEQYF,TGTGCCAGCACCCTATTCTACGAGCAGTACTTC,.,TRBV2,.,TRBJ2-7
CASSIPGQGFWQPQHF,TGTGCCAGTAGTATCCCGGGACAGGGGTTTTGGCAGCCCCAGCATTTT,TRBD1,TRBV19,.,TRBJ1-5
CASSSQGGVAKNSQYF,TGTGCCAGCAGTTCCCAGGGGGGAGTAGCCAAAAACAGTCAGTACTTC,.,TRBV6-6,.,TRBJ2-4
CASITGTGVPETQYF,TGTGCCAGCATCACCGGGACAGGGGTCCCAGAGACCCAGTACTTC,TRBD1,TRBV6-4,.,TRBJ2-5